The source of this T cell receptor (beta chain) is a study of control samples from healthy donors and cancer patients. Profiled with immunoSEQ multiplex PCR; TCRdb holds only in-frame clones, not every one. The sample shows under 200,000 clones, around 92% of them seen only once. The source is a woman aged 25 to 39 in good health. The sample consisted of blood.

This chain's CDR3 is CSARGDFEAFF. The CDR3 region has the DNA TGCAGTGCTAGGGGGGACTTCGAAGCTTTCTTT. The chain joins TRBV20-1 to TRBJ1-1; possible D gene TRBD1, 5 bases. Germline V gives CDR1 DFQATT, CDR2 SNEGSKA (reference sequence). The V and J ends lost 3 bases and 8 bases respectively, with 10 bases between them. The CDR3 is 11 residues long.